The TCR beta chain described here comes from a study of Graves' ophthalmopathy and Graves' hyperthyroidism. Study context: The authors collected peripheral blood at initial diagnosis, before any treatment.

This clonotype was counted ten times or more. The term stable hyperthyroidism indicated an absence of ophthalmopathy within 18 months of follow-up. RNA served as the template for amplifying TCR beta CDR3 regions. RT-PCR in the first round used HTBI primers; a second-round multiplex PCR followed. TCRdb used MiXCR to reprocess the multiplex PCR reads, holding one entry per CDR3 protein. The sample lists 350,000 to 400,000 distinct CDR3 sequences, approximately 15% occurring once. The CDR3 length is 16 residues. Germline values: CDR1 SGHAT, CDR2 FQNNGV. V dropped 5 bases and J dropped 0 bases, with 17 bases sitting between them.

The sample comprised peripheral blood. V is TRBV11-2 and J is TRBJ2-7; TRBD2 is a possible D gene (5 bases). This receptor was obtained from a woman younger than 30 with stable Graves' hyperthyroidism. The CDR3 region has the DNA TGTGCCAGCAGCCCGAAGGCGGGCCAGGCCTCCTACGAGCAGTACTTC. Residues: CASSPKAGQASYEQYF.